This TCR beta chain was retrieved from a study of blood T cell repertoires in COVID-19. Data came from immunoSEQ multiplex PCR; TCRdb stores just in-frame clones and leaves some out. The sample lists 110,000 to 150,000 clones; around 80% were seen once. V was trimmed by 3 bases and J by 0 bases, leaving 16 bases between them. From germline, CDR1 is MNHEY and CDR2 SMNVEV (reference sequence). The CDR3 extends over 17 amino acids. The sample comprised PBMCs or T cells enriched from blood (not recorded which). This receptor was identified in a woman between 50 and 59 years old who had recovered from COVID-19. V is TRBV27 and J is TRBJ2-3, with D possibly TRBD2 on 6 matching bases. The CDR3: CASSLGPGATSTDTQYF. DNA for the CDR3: TGTGCCAGCAGTTTGGGCCCGGGAGCTACTAGCACAGATACGCAGTATTTT.